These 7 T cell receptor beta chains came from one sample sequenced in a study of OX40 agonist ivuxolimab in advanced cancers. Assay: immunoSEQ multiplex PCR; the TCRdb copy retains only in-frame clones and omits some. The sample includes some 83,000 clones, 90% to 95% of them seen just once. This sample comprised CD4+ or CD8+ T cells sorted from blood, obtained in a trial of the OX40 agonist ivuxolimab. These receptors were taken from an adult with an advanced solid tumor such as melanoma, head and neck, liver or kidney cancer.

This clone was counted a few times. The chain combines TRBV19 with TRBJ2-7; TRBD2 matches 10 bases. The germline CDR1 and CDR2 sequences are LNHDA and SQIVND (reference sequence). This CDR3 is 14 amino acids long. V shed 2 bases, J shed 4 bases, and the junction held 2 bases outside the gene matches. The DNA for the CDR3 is TGTGCCAGTAGTATACAAGCGGGAGGGTACGAGCAGTACTTC. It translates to CASSIQAGGYEQYF. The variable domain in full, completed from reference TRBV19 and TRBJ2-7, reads DGGITQSPKYLFRKEGQNVTLSCEQNLNHDAMYWYRQDPGQGLRLIYYSQIVNDFQKGDIAEGYSVSREKKESFPLTVTSAQKNPTAFYLCASSIQAGGYEQYFGPGTRLTVT.

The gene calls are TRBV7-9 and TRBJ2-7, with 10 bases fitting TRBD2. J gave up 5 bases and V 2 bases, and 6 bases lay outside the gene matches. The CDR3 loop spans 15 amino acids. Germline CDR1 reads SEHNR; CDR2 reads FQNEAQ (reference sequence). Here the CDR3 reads CASSLSGLAVHEQYF. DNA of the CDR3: TGTGCCAGCAGCTTATCAGGACTAGCGGTTCACGAGCAGTACTTC. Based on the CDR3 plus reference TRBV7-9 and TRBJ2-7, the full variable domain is DTGVSQNPRHKITKRGQNVTFRCDPISEHNRLYWYRQTLGQGPEFLTYFQNEAQLEKSRLLSDRFSAERPKGSFSTLEIQRTEQGDSAMYLCASSLSGLAVHEQYFGPGTRLTVT.

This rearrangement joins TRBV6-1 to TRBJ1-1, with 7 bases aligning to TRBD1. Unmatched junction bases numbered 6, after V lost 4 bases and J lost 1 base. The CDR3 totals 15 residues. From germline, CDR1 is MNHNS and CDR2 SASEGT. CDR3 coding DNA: TGTGCCAGCAGTGTGCCGGGACAGAAGAACACTGAAGCTTTCTTT. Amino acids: CASSVPGQKNTEAFF.

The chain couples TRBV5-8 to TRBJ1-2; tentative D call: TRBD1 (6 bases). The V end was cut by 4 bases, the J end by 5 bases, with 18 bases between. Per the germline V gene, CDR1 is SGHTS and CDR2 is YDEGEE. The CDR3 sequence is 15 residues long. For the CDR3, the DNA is TGTGCCAGCAGCACACGGACAGCGGAGGATTATGGCTACACCTTC. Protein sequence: CASSTRTAEDYGYTF.

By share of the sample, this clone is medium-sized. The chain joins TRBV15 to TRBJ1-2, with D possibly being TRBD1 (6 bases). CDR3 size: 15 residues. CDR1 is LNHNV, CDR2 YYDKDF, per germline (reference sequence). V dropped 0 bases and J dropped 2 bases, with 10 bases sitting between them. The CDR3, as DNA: TGTGCCACCAGCAGAGATTGGGGGCCCAACTATGGCTACACCTTC. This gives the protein CATSRDWGPNYGYTF.

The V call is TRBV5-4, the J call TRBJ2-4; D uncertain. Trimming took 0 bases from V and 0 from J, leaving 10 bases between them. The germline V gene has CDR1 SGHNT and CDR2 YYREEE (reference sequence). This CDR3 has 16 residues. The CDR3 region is CASSLDDKRAKNIQYF. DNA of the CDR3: TGTGCCAGCAGCTTGGACGACAAAAGAGCCAAAAACATTCAGTACTTC.

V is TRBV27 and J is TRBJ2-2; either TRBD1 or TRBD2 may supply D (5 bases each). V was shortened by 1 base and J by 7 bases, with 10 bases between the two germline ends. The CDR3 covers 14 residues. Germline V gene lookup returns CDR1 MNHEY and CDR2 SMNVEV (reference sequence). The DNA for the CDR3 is TGTGCCAGCAGTTTATGGGGGATCGGCGGGGAGCTGTTTTTT. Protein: CASSLWGIGGELFF.